Listed below are T cell receptor beta chains from one sample, sequenced in a study of blood T cell repertoires in COVID-19. Profiling relied on immunoSEQ multiplex PCR, and the TCRdb table lists in-frame clones only, not all of them. The sample consists of approximately 72,000 clones, around 90% of them appearing once. Sample: peripheral blood. These receptors all stem from a man aged 50-60 years with acute or convalescent COVID-19. The CDR3 runs from the conserved cysteine through the conserved F or W. The D gene is left open where the match is weak. Expanded clones are given a class, and other clones once, few, many or no size at all.

j_call: TRBJ1-6; cdr3_length: 15; v_call: TRBV27; clone_size: NA; d_call: TRBD1; cdr3_aa: CASKVIGTGGSPLHF; cdr3_nt: TGTGCCAGCAAGGTGATCGGGACAGGGGGCTCACCCCTCCACTTT
j_call: TRBJ2-1; cdr3_length: 14; v_call: TRBV11-2; clone_size: NA; d_call: TRBD2; cdr3_aa: CASSPGLADNEQFF; cdr3_nt: TGTGCCAGCAGCCCGGGACTAGCGGACAATGAGCAGTTCTTC
j_call: TRBJ1-4; cdr3_length: 15; v_call: TRBV12-5; clone_size: NA; d_call: TRBD1; cdr3_aa: CASGPGTATNEKLFF; cdr3_nt: TGTGCTAGTGGCCCCGGGACAGCAACTAATGAAAAACTGTTTTTT
j_call: TRBJ2-3; cdr3_length: 16; v_call: TRBV7-9; clone_size: once; d_call: NA; cdr3_aa: CASSSTGGRAPDTQYF; cdr3_nt: TGTGCCAGCAGCTCCACCGGGGGGCGGGCCCCAGATACGCAGTATTTT
j_call: TRBJ1-4; cdr3_length: 14; v_call: TRBV3-1/TRBV3-2; clone_size: NA; d_call: NA; cdr3_aa: CASSPRATNEKLFF; cdr3_nt: TGTGCCAGCAGCCCCCGCGCAACTAATGAAAAACTGTTTTTT
j_call: TRBJ2-5; cdr3_length: 16; v_call: TRBV7-6; clone_size: NA; d_call: NA; cdr3_aa: CASSSTGHSDQETQYF; cdr3_nt: TGTGCCAGCAGCAGCACGGGACACTCGGACCAAGAGACCCAGTACTTC
j_call: TRBJ1-1; cdr3_length: 13; v_call: TRBV30; clone_size: NA; d_call: NA; cdr3_aa: CARKDTGNTEAFF; cdr3_nt: TGTGCCCGGAAAGATACGGGGAACACTGAAGCTTTCTTT
j_call: TRBJ1-6; cdr3_length: 13; v_call: TRBV30; clone_size: NA; d_call: NA; cdr3_aa: CAWSVPRYSPLHF; cdr3_nt: TGTGCCTGGAGTGTTCCCCGTTATTCACCCCTCCACTTT
j_call: TRBJ2-1; cdr3_length: 16; v_call: TRBV5-1; clone_size: NA; d_call: TRBD2; cdr3_aa: CASSRGGTSGDNEQFF; cdr3_nt: TGCGCCAGCAGCAGGGGAGGGACTAGCGGGGACAATGAGCAGTTCTTC
j_call: TRBJ1-5; cdr3_length: 13; v_call: TRBV30; clone_size: NA; d_call: NA; cdr3_aa: CAWSLPGNQPQHF; cdr3_nt: TGTGCCTGGAGTCTACCAGGGAATCAGCCCCAGCATTTT
j_call: TRBJ2-5; cdr3_length: 14; v_call: TRBV24-1; clone_size: NA; d_call: NA; cdr3_aa: CATSDRGLVETQYF; cdr3_nt: TGTGCCACCAGTGATAGAGGGTTAGTAGAGACCCAGTACTTC
j_call: TRBJ2-7; cdr3_length: 12; v_call: TRBV6-6; clone_size: NA; d_call: NA; cdr3_aa: CATGLGTYEQYF; cdr3_nt: TGTGCCACAGGGCTGGGGACCTACGAGCAGTACTTC
j_call: TRBJ1-1; cdr3_length: 14; v_call: TRBV5-4; clone_size: NA; d_call: TRBD1; cdr3_aa: CASSTQGARTEAFF; cdr3_nt: TGTGCCAGCAGCACACAGGGGGCGCGAACTGAAGCTTTCTTT
j_call: TRBJ1-6; cdr3_length: 16; v_call: TRBV5-1; clone_size: NA; d_call: NA; cdr3_aa: CASSLGLRGAGSPLHF; cdr3_nt: TGCGCCAGCAGCTTGGGCCTCAGGGGCGCGGGTTCACCCCTCCACTTT
j_call: TRBJ2-1; cdr3_length: 17; v_call: TRBV9; clone_size: NA; d_call: TRBD1; cdr3_aa: CASSPTPGQGAYNEQFF; cdr3_nt: TGTGCCAGCAGCCCGACACCGGGACAGGGGGCCTACAATGAGCAGTTCTTC
j_call: TRBJ1-2; cdr3_length: 14; v_call: TRBV6-5; clone_size: NA; d_call: TRBD1; cdr3_aa: CASSYNRGFYGYTF; cdr3_nt: TGTGCCAGCAGTTACAACAGGGGATTCTATGGCTACACCTTC
j_call: TRBJ1-6; cdr3_length: 14; v_call: TRBV27; clone_size: NA; d_call: NA; cdr3_aa: CASSLNRINSPLHF; cdr3_nt: TGTGCCAGCAGTTTAAACAGGATTAATTCACCCCTCCACTTT
j_call: TRBJ2-7; cdr3_length: 13; v_call: TRBV12-3/TRBV12-4; clone_size: NA; d_call: NA; cdr3_aa: CASSLAGLYEQYF; cdr3_nt: TGTGCCAGCAGTTTGGCAGGGCTATACGAGCAGTACTTC
j_call: TRBJ1-1; cdr3_length: 15; v_call: TRBV29-1; clone_size: once; d_call: TRBD1; cdr3_aa: CSVVGTGAINTEAFF; cdr3_nt: TGCAGCGTTGTCGGGACAGGGGCAATTAACACTGAAGCTTTCTTT
j_call: TRBJ2-5; cdr3_length: 13; v_call: TRBV5-6; clone_size: NA; d_call: NA; cdr3_aa: CASSLAGVETQYF; cdr3_nt: TGTGCCAGCAGCTTGGCAGGGGTAGAGACCCAGTACTTC
j_call: TRBJ1-5; cdr3_length: 15; v_call: TRBV6-4; clone_size: NA; d_call: NA; cdr3_aa: CASSDAGRWNQPQHF; cdr3_nt: TGTGCCAGCAGTGACGCGGGGCGATGGAATCAGCCCCAGCATTTT
j_call: TRBJ1-2; cdr3_length: 13; v_call: TRBV11-2; clone_size: NA; d_call: NA; cdr3_aa: CASSPPGDYGYTF; cdr3_nt: TGTGCCAGCAGCCCCCCAGGGGACTATGGCTACACCTTC
j_call: TRBJ2-1; cdr3_length: 12; v_call: TRBV7-3; clone_size: NA; d_call: TRBD2; cdr3_aa: CASSLTGGGQFF; cdr3_nt: TGTGCCAGCAGCTTAACGGGCGGGGGGCAGTTCTTC
j_call: TRBJ1-2; cdr3_length: 16; v_call: TRBV11-2; clone_size: few; d_call: NA; cdr3_aa: CASSLGSGASNYGYTF; cdr3_nt: TGTGCCAGCAGCTTAGGGTCGGGAGCGTCTAACTATGGCTACACCTTC
j_call: TRBJ1-2; cdr3_length: 14; v_call: TRBV5-1; clone_size: NA; d_call: TRBD1; cdr3_aa: CASRGTGTNYGYTF; cdr3_nt: TGCGCCAGCAGAGGGACAGGGACTAACTATGGCTACACCTTC
j_call: TRBJ1-4; cdr3_length: 12; v_call: TRBV10-2; clone_size: NA; d_call: NA; cdr3_aa: CASSPQGTKLFF; cdr3_nt: TGCGCCAGCAGCCCCCAGGGAACGAAACTGTTTTTT
j_call: TRBJ2-5; cdr3_length: 12; v_call: TRBV20-1; clone_size: NA; d_call: NA; cdr3_aa: CSASRQRETQYF; cdr3_nt: TGCAGTGCGAGTAGACAGAGAGAGACCCAGTACTTC
j_call: TRBJ1-4; cdr3_length: 15; v_call: TRBV4-1; clone_size: NA; d_call: TRBD1; cdr3_aa: CASSRRQGANEKLFF; cdr3_nt: TGCGCCAGCAGCAGAAGACAGGGGGCTAATGAAAAACTGTTTTTT
j_call: TRBJ1-4; cdr3_length: 16; v_call: TRBV5-1; clone_size: NA; d_call: TRBD1; cdr3_aa: CASSPGTGVVDEKLFF; cdr3_nt: TGCGCCAGCAGCCCAGGGACAGGGGTAGTGGATGAAAAACTGTTTTTT
j_call: TRBJ2-2; cdr3_length: 12; v_call: TRBV12-3/TRBV12-4; clone_size: NA; d_call: NA; cdr3_aa: CASSLAVGELFF; cdr3_nt: TGTGCCAGCAGTTTAGCCGTCGGGGAGCTGTTTTTT
j_call: TRBJ2-7; cdr3_length: 16; v_call: TRBV7-2; clone_size: once; d_call: TRBD2; cdr3_aa: CASSSGGSGRLYEQYF; cdr3_nt: TGTGCCAGCAGCTCGGGTGGTAGCGGGAGACTCTACGAGCAGTACTTC
j_call: TRBJ2-1; cdr3_length: 11; v_call: TRBV20-1; clone_size: NA; d_call: NA; cdr3_aa: CSARDFPEQFF; cdr3_nt: TGCAGTGCTAGAGATTTCCCGGAGCAGTTCTTC
j_call: TRBJ1-4; cdr3_length: 15; v_call: TRBV11-2; clone_size: NA; d_call: TRBD1; cdr3_aa: CASSLVGTGWEKLFF; cdr3_nt: TGTGCCAGCAGCTTAGTGGGGACAGGGTGGGAAAAACTGTTTTTT
j_call: TRBJ2-7; cdr3_length: 12; v_call: TRBV7-3; clone_size: NA; d_call: TRBD2; cdr3_aa: CASSPAGGEQYF; cdr3_nt: TGTGCCAGCAGCCCGGCGGGAGGCGAGCAGTACTTC
j_call: TRBJ2-2; cdr3_length: 17; v_call: TRBV4-1; clone_size: NA; d_call: NA; cdr3_aa: CASSHQRESVLTGELFF; cdr3_nt: TGCGCCAGCAGCCATCAACGGGAATCGGTTTTGACCGGGGAGCTGTTTTTT
j_call: TRBJ1-6; cdr3_length: 12; v_call: TRBV2; clone_size: NA; d_call: NA; cdr3_aa: CASSDPNSPLHF; cdr3_nt: TGTGCCAGCAGTGATCCGAATTCACCCCTCCACTTT
j_call: TRBJ2-1; cdr3_length: 19; v_call: TRBV5-1; clone_size: NA; d_call: TRBD1; cdr3_aa: CASSLEATGQGPPHNEQFF; cdr3_nt: TGCGCCAGCAGCTTGGAGGCTACCGGACAGGGGCCCCCACACAATGAGCAGTTCTTC
j_call: TRBJ2-5; cdr3_length: 14; v_call: TRBV7-9; clone_size: NA; d_call: TRBD2; cdr3_aa: CASSSGLARETQYF; cdr3_nt: TGTGCCAGCAGCTCGGGACTAGCGCGGGAGACCCAGTACTTC
j_call: TRBJ2-3; cdr3_length: 10; v_call: TRBV12-3/TRBV12-4; clone_size: NA; d_call: NA; cdr3_aa: CASSRDTQYF; cdr3_nt: TGTGCCAGCAGTCGGGATACGCAGTATTTT
j_call: TRBJ1-2; cdr3_length: 16; v_call: TRBV3-1/TRBV3-2; clone_size: NA; d_call: NA; cdr3_aa: CASSQGTPQGNYGYTF; cdr3_nt: TGTGCCAGCAGCCAAGGGACCCCCCAGGGGAACTATGGCTACACCTTC
j_call: TRBJ1-2; cdr3_length: 12; v_call: TRBV6-5; clone_size: NA; d_call: NA; cdr3_aa: CASSYSGGGYTF; cdr3_nt: TGTGCCAGCAGTTACTCTGGAGGAGGCTACACCTTC
j_call: TRBJ1-2; cdr3_length: 14; v_call: TRBV27; clone_size: few; d_call: NA; cdr3_aa: CASSETGTLYGYTF; cdr3_nt: TGTGCCAGCAGTGAGACCGGGACACTCTATGGCTACACCTTC
j_call: TRBJ1-5; cdr3_length: 17; v_call: TRBV5-5; clone_size: NA; d_call: NA; cdr3_aa: CASSSRLGEGRNQPQHF; cdr3_nt: TGTGCCAGCAGCTCCCGCTTGGGGGAGGGTCGCAATCAGCCCCAGCATTTT
j_call: TRBJ1-5; cdr3_length: 13; v_call: TRBV30; clone_size: NA; d_call: NA; cdr3_aa: CAWGSSSNQPQHF; cdr3_nt: TGTGCCTGGGGGAGTAGTAGCAATCAGCCCCAGCATTTT
j_call: TRBJ2-1; cdr3_length: 15; v_call: TRBV27; clone_size: NA; d_call: NA; cdr3_aa: CASSPTDSSYNEQFF; cdr3_nt: TGTGCCAGCAGTCCGACCGACAGCTCCTACAATGAGCAGTTCTTC
j_call: TRBJ1-4; cdr3_length: 16; v_call: TRBV18; clone_size: NA; d_call: NA; cdr3_aa: CASSPVSEGRGEKLFF; cdr3_nt: TGTGCCAGCTCACCAGTTTCGGAGGGGCGAGGGGAAAAACTGTTTTTT
j_call: TRBJ2-7; cdr3_length: 15; v_call: TRBV6-5; clone_size: NA; d_call: TRBD1; cdr3_aa: CASSTTGGNPYEQYF; cdr3_nt: TGTGCCAGCAGCACGACAGGGGGCAATCCCTACGAGCAGTACTTC
j_call: TRBJ1-1; cdr3_length: 15; v_call: TRBV29-1; clone_size: NA; d_call: NA; cdr3_aa: CSGREGVFVGTEAFF; cdr3_nt: TGCAGCGGACGCGAGGGAGTTTTCGTGGGGACTGAAGCTTTCTTT
j_call: TRBJ1-4; cdr3_length: 14; v_call: TRBV5-5; clone_size: once; d_call: NA; cdr3_aa: CASSFDRMNEKLFF; cdr3_nt: TGTGCCAGCAGCTTCGACAGGATGAATGAAAAACTGTTTTTT
j_call: TRBJ2-7; cdr3_length: 14; v_call: TRBV6-5; clone_size: NA; d_call: NA; cdr3_aa: CASSYSGRGYEQYF; cdr3_nt: TGTGCCAGCAGTTACTCGGGCAGGGGCTACGAGCAGTACTTC
j_call: TRBJ1-4; cdr3_length: 15; v_call: TRBV6-6; clone_size: NA; d_call: TRBD1; cdr3_aa: CASSSTGEPNEKLFF; cdr3_nt: TGTGCCAGCAGCTCGACAGGGGAACCTAATGAAAAACTGTTTTTT
j_call: TRBJ1-3; cdr3_length: 15; v_call: TRBV5-5; clone_size: NA; d_call: NA; cdr3_aa: CASSLALQIRNTIYF; cdr3_nt: TGTGCCAGCAGCTTGGCCCTACAGATTAGAAACACCATATATTTT
j_call: TRBJ2-7; cdr3_length: 16; v_call: TRBV10-3; clone_size: NA; d_call: TRBD1; cdr3_aa: CAISDNSGTGFYEQYF; cdr3_nt: TGTGCCATCAGTGACAATTCGGGGACAGGGTTCTACGAGCAGTACTTC
j_call: TRBJ2-1; cdr3_length: 17; v_call: TRBV6-1; clone_size: NA; d_call: NA; cdr3_aa: CASSDLTAASSYNEQFF; cdr3_nt: TGTGCCAGCAGTGACCTAACAGCCGCCTCCTCCTACAATGAGCAGTTCTTC
j_call: TRBJ2-2; cdr3_length: 17; v_call: TRBV27; clone_size: NA; d_call: TRBD1; cdr3_aa: CASSLYGTGAYIGELFF; cdr3_nt: TGTGCCAGCAGTTTGTATGGGACAGGGGCTTACATCGGGGAGCTGTTTTTT
j_call: TRBJ2-3; cdr3_length: 16; v_call: TRBV7-2; clone_size: NA; d_call: TRBD2; cdr3_aa: CASSPGLAGGLDTQYF; cdr3_nt: TGTGCCAGCAGCCCGGGACTAGCGGGGGGGCTAGATACGCAGTATTTT
j_call: TRBJ1-2; cdr3_length: 13; v_call: TRBV29-1; clone_size: once; d_call: TRBD1; cdr3_aa: CSVVDRTNYGYTF; cdr3_nt: TGCAGCGTTGTGGACAGGACTAATTATGGCTACACCTTC